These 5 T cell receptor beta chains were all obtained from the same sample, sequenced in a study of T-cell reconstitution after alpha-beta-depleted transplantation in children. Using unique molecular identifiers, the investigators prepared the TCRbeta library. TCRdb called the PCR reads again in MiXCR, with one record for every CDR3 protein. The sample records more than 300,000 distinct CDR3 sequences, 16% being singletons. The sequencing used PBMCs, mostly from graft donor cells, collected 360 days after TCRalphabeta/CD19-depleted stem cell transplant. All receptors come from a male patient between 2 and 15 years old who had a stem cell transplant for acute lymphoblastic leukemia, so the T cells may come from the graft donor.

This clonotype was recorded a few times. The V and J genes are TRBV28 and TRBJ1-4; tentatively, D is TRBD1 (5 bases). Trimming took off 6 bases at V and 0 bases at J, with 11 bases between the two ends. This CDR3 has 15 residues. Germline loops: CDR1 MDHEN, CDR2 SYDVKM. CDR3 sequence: CASRSQGATNEKLFF. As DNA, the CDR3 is TGTGCCAGCAGATCGCAGGGAGCAACTAATGAAAAACTGTTTTTT.

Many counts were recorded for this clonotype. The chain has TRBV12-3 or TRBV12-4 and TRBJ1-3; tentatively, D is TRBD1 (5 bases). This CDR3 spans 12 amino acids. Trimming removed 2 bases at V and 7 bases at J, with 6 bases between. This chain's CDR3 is CASSLRGNTIYF. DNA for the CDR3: TGTGCCAGCAGTTTACGGGGGAACACCATATATTTT.

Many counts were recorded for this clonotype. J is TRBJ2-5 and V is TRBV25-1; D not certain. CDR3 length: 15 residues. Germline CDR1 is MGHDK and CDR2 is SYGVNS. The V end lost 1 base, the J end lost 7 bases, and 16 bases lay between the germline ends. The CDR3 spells CASSELTGLTRTQYF. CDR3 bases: TGTGCCAGCAGTGAATTGACCGGCCTAACAAGGACCCAGTACTTC.

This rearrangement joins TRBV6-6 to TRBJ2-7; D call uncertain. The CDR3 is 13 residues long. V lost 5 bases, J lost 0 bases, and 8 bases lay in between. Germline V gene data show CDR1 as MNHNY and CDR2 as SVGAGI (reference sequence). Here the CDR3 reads CASSMAPSYEQYF. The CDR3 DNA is TGTGCCAGCAGTATGGCACCCTCCTACGAGCAGTACTTC.

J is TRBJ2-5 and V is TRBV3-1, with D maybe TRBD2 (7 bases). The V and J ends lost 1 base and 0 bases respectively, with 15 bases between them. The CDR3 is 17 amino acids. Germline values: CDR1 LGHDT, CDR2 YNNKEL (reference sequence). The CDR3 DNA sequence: TGTGCCAGCAGCCAAGTCCGAGGGGGAGGGGACCAAGAGACCCAGTACTTC. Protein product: CASSQVRGGGDQETQYF.